Listed here are 2 T cell receptor beta chains from one sample, sequenced in a study of Graves' ophthalmopathy and Graves' hyperthyroidism. The authors amplified TCR beta CDR3 regions, and they did so from RNA transcripts for repertoire sequencing. First-round RT-PCR employed HTBI primers, with a second-round multiplex PCR after it. MiXCR was run by TCRdb on the multiplex PCR reads, yielding one entry per CDR3 protein. Among about 210,000 distinct CDR3 sequences listed, 25% to 30% were seen once. Sequenced: peripheral blood. These receptors all come from a man aged 45 to 65 with Graves' ophthalmopathy.

This clonotype was counted many times. The V call is TRBV28, the J call TRBJ2-4, with D uncertain. The germline gives CDR1 MDHEN, CDR2 SYDVKM. The CDR3 has 13 amino acids. V lost 2 bases and J 8 bases, leaving 10 bases between the germline ends. The CDR3 DNA follows: TGTGCCAGCAGTTTAGGCAGGATGGACATTCAGTACTTC. This encodes CASSLGRMDIQYF.

There are many counts of this clonotype. The chain combines TRBV5-1 with TRBJ2-7; D remains ambiguous. The V gene's germline CDR1 is SGHRS and CDR2 YFSETQ. The CDR3 runs to 13 residues. V gave up 1 base and J gave up 4 bases, with 9 bases separating them. The chain's CDR3 is CASSLRHDYEQYF. The CDR3 region has the DNA TGCGCCAGCAGCTTGCGGCATGATTACGAGCAGTACTTC.